This T cell receptor (beta chain) was obtained from a study of Graves' ophthalmopathy and Graves' hyperthyroidism. If no ophthalmopathy appeared within 18 months of follow-up, hyperthyroidism was termed stable. There are 13 residues in the CDR3. Per the germline V gene, CDR1 is GTSNPN and CDR2 is SVGIG (reference sequence). V lost 0 bases and J lost 6, with 11 bases in between. TCR beta CDR3 regions were amplified from RNA transcripts. Second-round multiplex PCR followed a first-round RT-PCR using HTBI primers. Each CDR3 protein gets one entry after TCRdb re-called the multiplex PCR reads with MiXCR. The sample includes some 410,000 distinct CDR3 sequences, under 25% seen only once; the top ten take 3%.

V usage is TRBV30 and J usage is TRBJ1-1; D is ambiguous. Sequencing input: peripheral blood. This receptor was taken from a woman aged 18-29 years with stable Graves' hyperthyroidism. CDR3 protein: CAWSVPDLAEAFF. DNA of the CDR3: TGTGCCTGGAGTGTACCCGACTTGGCTGAAGCTTTCTTT. The full variable domain, completed using reference TRBV30 and TRBJ1-1, is SQTIHQWPATLVQPVGSPLSLECTVEGTSNPNLYWYRQAAGRGLQLLFYSVGIGQISSEVPQNLSASRPQDRQFILSSKKLLLSDSGFYLCAWSVPDLAEAFFGQGTRLTVV.